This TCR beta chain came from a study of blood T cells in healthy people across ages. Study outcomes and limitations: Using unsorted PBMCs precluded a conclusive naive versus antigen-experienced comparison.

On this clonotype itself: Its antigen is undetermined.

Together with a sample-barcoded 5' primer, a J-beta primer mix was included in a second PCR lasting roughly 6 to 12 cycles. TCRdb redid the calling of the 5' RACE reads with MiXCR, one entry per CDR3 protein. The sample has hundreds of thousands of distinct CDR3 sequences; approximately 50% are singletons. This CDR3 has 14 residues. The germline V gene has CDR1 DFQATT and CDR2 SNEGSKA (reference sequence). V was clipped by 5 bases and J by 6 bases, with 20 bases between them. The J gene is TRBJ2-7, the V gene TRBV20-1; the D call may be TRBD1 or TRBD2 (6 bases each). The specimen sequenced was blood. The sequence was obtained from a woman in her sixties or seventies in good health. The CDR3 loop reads CSAPRGGKSVEQYF. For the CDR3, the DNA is TGCAGTGCTCCCAGAGGGGGGAAATCGGTCGAGCAGTACTTC.